The source of this T cell receptor (beta chain) is a study of beta chain features in type 1 diabetes. About this clone: Its specificity is not known.

Of the isolated RNA, all was reverse transcribed, and so the sequenced material was expressed TCRB transcripts. The data were produced by immunoSEQ multiplex PCR, yet TCRdb's version contains in-frame clones alone and is incomplete. The table shows over 100,000 clones, with less than 20% occurring only once. Whole-study results and caveats: Naive, central memory and regulatory TCRB repertoires appeared more similar among patients than healthy donors. Researchers caution that PCR might favor shorter templates, equally among patients and controls. All four CD4+ subsets from Type 1 diabetes patients carried moderately but significantly shorter TCRB CDR3s. Possibly, sequencing cDNA over-represented cells that had high TCR expression levels.

Trimming removed 0 bases from V and 2 bases from J; junction bases left unmatched: 1. CDR1 and CDR2 from the germline V gene are SGHTA and FQGNSA. The CDR3 length is 16 residues. The V gene is TRBV7-2, the J gene TRBJ2-6; TRBD1 matches 7 bases. The sequencing input was central memory CD4+ T cells from blood. This TCR was recovered from a man younger than 40 with type 1 diabetes. CDR3 region: CASSLADRAGANVLTF. CDR3 sequence (DNA): TGTGCCAGCAGCTTAGCTGACAGGGCTGGGGCCAACGTCCTGACTTTC.